One TCR beta chain is described in this entry. What antigen it recognizes has not been identified. Base qualities are not at hand, and no much larger clone is one base apart. One collaborating source in Seattle enrolled patients during active infection and followed them longitudinally through the course of disease. The collaborating institutions used their own protocols to collect whole blood in K2EDTA tubes. For TCRbeta analysis, collaborators shipped samples as frozen whole blood, isolated PBMCs, or DNA extracted from either of those sample types. V trim: 5 bases; J trim: 4 bases; unmatched bases: 11. According to the germline V gene, CDR1 reads SGHVS and CDR2 reads FQNEAQ. The CDR3 holds 15 amino acids from the cysteine to the phenylalanine. Just CDR3 DNA is preserved here, 45 bases in frame from base 1. The data are from a study of blood T cell repertoires in COVID-19 (dated by TCRdb to the early 2020s). With regard to the full study: Samples from collaborators originated in the United States, Italy and Spain and spanned both the acute and convalescent phases of COVID-19. Where HLA class I and class II types were available, the types were taken from metadata supplied by the sample provider, not from assay-based typing. The material from the prospective study consisted of cDNA or gDNA derived from T cells, B-cell-depleted T cells, or PBMCs. Nearly every sample came with metadata listing a de-identified subject ID, COVID-19 status, age in years and sex. Samples were obtained from the ongoing ImmuneRACE study (first 160 participants) and from 1,254 subjects provided by 6 global collaborators. The repertoires were released in a freely available public database meant as a resource for research on the immune response to SARS-CoV-2. Deeply sampled blood TCRbeta repertoires from subjects exposed to, actively infected with, or recovered from COVID-19 were included in the dataset. Study-wide conclusions, independent of this receptor: How much clinical and demographic metadata was included differed by source and by participant, and the metadata was provided uncurated.

TCRbeta CDR3 regions were amplified from genomic DNA using the immunoSEQ Assay, a bias-controlled multiplex PCR. In the paper's pipeline: The number of nucleated cells in each sample was estimated from the amplification of reference gene primers within the assay. To quantify the absolute abundance of each unique TCRbeta CDR3 rearrangement, sequence reads were collapsed and filtered. For each sample, productive Simpson clonality was calculated as the square root of Simpson's diversity index over productive rearrangements. In its TCRdb copy, this immuneACCESS table keeps in-frame sequences only and misses some clones. Where compared with another copy, unresolved V genes explain less than half of these, and the others have no known cause. From that table come the V and J calls and clone size; the DNA was used to work out D and trimming. Within this sample are 450,000 or so clones, with 70% to 90% of them counted one time only. More than 0.7% of the sample is taken by the ten largest.

The chain joins TRBV7-8 to TRBJ2-7, and 7 bases in between align with TRBD2. Input material: peripheral blood. This clonotype was obtained from a man between 18 and 35 years old with COVID-19, enrolled during active disease. The CDR3 in this case is CASSRALAESYEQYF. The nucleotides are TGTGCCAGCAGCCGAGCTCTAGCGGAGTCATACGAGCAGTACTTC.